Each of the 10 T cell receptor beta chains below was sequenced from the same sample in a study of cytomegalovirus exposure and HLA in healthy donors. Method: immunoSEQ multiplex PCR; TCRdb's copy keeps in-frame clones and lacks some. The sample holds some 120,000 clones, roughly 86% seen once. Input material: PBMCs. These receptors were taken from a man between 25 and 39 years old in good health and CMV-seronegative.

This rearrangement joins TRBV11-1 to TRBJ1-1; no clear D. The CDR3 has 16 residues. The V end was cut by 1 base, the J end by 0 bases, with 12 bases between. The V gene's germline CDR1 is SGHAT and CDR2 FQDESV (reference sequence). The CDR3 loop reads CASSLDRVSLNTEAFF. CDR3 coding DNA: TGTGCCAGCAGCTTAGATCGGGTCAGCTTGAACACTGAAGCTTTCTTT.

The chain links TRBV6-5 to TRBJ1-1; a possible D gene is TRBD1 (6 bases). The CDR3 is 11 residues long. Looked up from germline, CDR1 is MNHEY and CDR2 is SVGAGI. Trimming left V 6 bases short and J 11 bases short, with 13 bases between. The CDR3 spells CASRYQGYAFF. Written as DNA, the CDR3 is TGTGCCAGCAGGTATCAGGGGTACGCTTTCTTT.

The chain is built from TRBV25-1 and TRBJ2-3; 7 positions agree with TRBD2. Germline CDR1 and CDR2: MGHDK and SYGVNS. V gave up 0 bases and J gave up 6 bases; unmatched junction bases: 3. This CDR3 has 14 residues. In DNA form, the CDR3 reads TGTGCCAGCAGTGAATATGTCGGGGGGGATACGCAGTATTTT. It codes for CASSEYVGGDTQYF.

This clone was detected a few times. The CDR3 coding sequence is TGTGCCAGCAGCTCACCCGAGGGCAGGGGCAACTATGGCTACACCTTC. Encoded protein: CASSSPEGRGNYGYTF. The chain recombines TRBV25-1 with TRBJ1-2; possibly TRBD1 for D (6 bases). CDR1 and CDR2 from the germline V gene are MGHDK and SYGVNS. V was clipped by 6 bases and J by 2 bases, with 19 bases between them. CDR3 length: 16 amino acids.

The chain carries TRBV10-3 and TRBJ1-1; maybe TRBD1 (5 bases). V was trimmed by 10 bases and J by 0 bases, leaving 12 bases between them. Per germline, CDR1 ENHRY and CDR2 SYGVKD. The CDR3 consists of 13 residues. CDR3 coding DNA: TGTGCCAGCGGCGGGGCCTTGAACACTGAAGCTTTCTTT. Its protein is CASGGALNTEAFF.

The chain uses TRBV6-5 and TRBJ2-2; tentatively, D is TRBD2 (5 bases). V lost 0 bases and J lost 3, with 8 bases in between. CDR3 size: 15 residues. Germline V gene sequence: CDR1 MNHEY, CDR2 SVGAGI. As DNA, the CDR3 is TGTGCCAGCAGTTACTCGAGCGGTGACACCGGGGAGCTGTTTTTT. It codes for CASSYSSGDTGELFF.

V and J are TRBV19 and TRBJ2-7, with 7 positions matching TRBD1. This CDR3 is built from 14 residues. CDR1 LNHDA and CDR2 SQIVND come from the germline V gene (reference sequence). V shed 4 bases and J 2 bases; nucleotides not matched to a gene: 5. CDR3 amino acids: CASSRQGKTYEQYF. The CDR3, as DNA: TGTGCCAGTAGTAGACAGGGCAAAACCTACGAGCAGTACTTC.

The chain carries TRBV11-1 and TRBJ2-7; TRBD1 aligns across 8 bases. V lost 1 base to trimming and J lost 2 bases; unmatched junction nucleotides: 4. Per the germline V gene, CDR1 is SGHAT and CDR2 is FQDESV (reference sequence). The CDR3 has 15 residues. CDR3 DNA: TGTGCCAGCAGCTTAGGGACAGGGAATCCCTACGAGCAGTACTTC. Amino acids: CASSLGTGNPYEQYF.

The chain is built from TRBV18 and TRBJ1-2; D is unclear. The CDR3 extends over 11 amino acids. Germline loops: CDR1 KGHSH, CDR2 LQKENI. The germline V and J ends were trimmed by 5 bases and 4 bases, with 5 bases remaining between them. Written as DNA, the CDR3 is TGTGCCAGCTCATCCAGCTATGGCTACACCTTC. This codes for CASSSSYGYTF.

This clone has just one count. V gene TRBV4-1 combines with J gene TRBJ1-4; TRBD1 is a possible D gene (5 bases). From germline, CDR1 is MGHRA and CDR2 YSYEKL. V was trimmed by 1 base and J by 11 bases, leaving 17 bases between them. The CDR3 is 15 residues long. CDR3 nucleotide sequence: TGCGCCAGCAGCCAAGGACAGAACCAGCGTCGGAAACTGTTTTTT. This codes for CASSQGQNQRRKLFF.